Each of the 22 T cell receptor beta chains below was sequenced from the same sample in a study of T cell repertoires in cytomegalovirus infection. MiXCR was run by TCRdb on the reads, yielding one entry per CDR3 protein. The sample lists hundreds of thousands of distinct CDR3 sequences, 25% to 30% occurring once. These receptors' targets are unknown. The sample was cultured PBMCs, taken from culture after CMV antigen stimulation. The source of these receptors is a human donor in good health (CMV status not recorded). Some clones in this sample may be carry-over from other donors' samples.

This clonotype was counted only a few times. CDR3 in amino acids: CASRAGQGNTEAFF. CDR3 nucleotide sequence: TGTGCCAGCAGGGCGGGACAGGGGAACACTGAAGCTTTCTTT. The J gene is TRBJ1-1, the V gene TRBV2, with TRBD1 matching 9 bases. V lost 6 bases and J lost 1; bases outside the gene matches: 3. The germline CDR1 and CDR2 sequences are SNHLY and FYNNEI. This CDR3 has 14 amino acids.

This clonotype was recorded at least ten times. The rearrangement uses TRBV6-1 and TRBJ1-5; D not resolved. The V gene lost 0 bases and the J gene lost 3 bases, with 12 bases spanning the gap. The germline CDR1 and CDR2 sequences are MNHNS and SASEGT. The CDR3 extends over 16 amino acids. CDR3 in amino acids: CASSEAGRGYNQPQHF. The CDR3 DNA reads as TGTGCCAGCAGTGAAGCGGGTAGAGGGTACAATCAGCCCCAGCATTTT.

The V and J genes are TRBV12-3 or TRBV12-4 and TRBJ2-1; TRBD2 matches at 10 bases. This CDR3 contains 17 residues. J gave up 0 bases and V 6 bases, and 8 bases lay outside the gene matches. The chain's CDR3 is CASSPGLAVSSYNEQFF. In DNA, the CDR3 is TGTGCCAGCAGCCCAGGACTAGCGGTTAGCTCCTACAATGAGCAGTTCTTC.

The genes are TRBV19 and TRBJ2-1; D is undetermined. The germline V gene has CDR1 LNHDA and CDR2 SQIVND (reference sequence). Trimming took 0 bases from V and 3 from J, leaving 12 bases between them. This CDR3 is built from 16 residues. The CDR3 reads CASSIDARHNYNEQFF. The CDR3 nucleotides are TGTGCCAGTAGTATAGATGCGCGACACAACTACAATGAGCAGTTCTTC.

This chain joins TRBV7-8 and TRBJ2-3; D gene unclear. CDR1 is SGHVS and CDR2 is FQNEAQ in the germline V gene. This CDR3 has 15 amino acids. V dropped 7 bases and J dropped 4 bases, with 18 bases sitting between them. CDR3 amino acids: CASILTTRTADTQYF. CDR3 nucleotide sequence: TGTGCCAGCATACTAACCACTCGAACAGCAGATACGCAGTATTTT.

The rearrangement joins TRBV6-1 to TRBJ2-7; 8 bases are shared with TRBD2. The CDR3 has 15 amino acids. CDR1 is MNHNS, CDR2 SASEGT, per germline. V was pared by 5 bases and J by 4 bases, with 10 bases of the junction left unmatched. This CDR3 reads CASSTQAGGFYEQYF. In nucleotides, the CDR3 is TGTGCCAGCAGTACCCAGGCGGGAGGTTTTTACGAGCAGTACTTC.

The V call is TRBV7-2, the J call TRBJ2-7; D is unclear. Trimming stripped 5 bases from V and 5 bases from J, with 13 bases between. Germline-derived CDR1 and CDR2 are SGHTA and FQGNSA. The CDR3 spans 13 residues. The CDR3 nucleotides read TGTGCCAGCAGCCCACCGACGAGGAACGAGCAGTACTTC. Translation: CASSPPTRNEQYF.

This clonotype has more than one count but fewer than ten. The rearrangement links TRBV20-1 to TRBJ2-1, with 8 bases identical to TRBD1. This CDR3 comprises 14 residues. Germline V lookup: CDR1 DFQATT, CDR2 SNEGSKA (reference sequence). With 6 bases clipped from V and 1 base from J, the junction kept 5 bases outside the gene matches. DNA of the CDR3: TGCAGTGCCAATCGACAGGGGTCCTACAATGAGCAGTTCTTC. Its protein is CSANRQGSYNEQFF.

This clonotype was observed many times. V usage is TRBV7-8 and J usage is TRBJ2-3, with D possibly being TRBD1 or TRBD2 (5 bases each). The germline gives CDR1 SGHVS, CDR2 FQNEAQ. V lost 1 base, J lost 4 bases, and 15 bases lay in between. This CDR3 is built from 16 residues. The chain's CDR3 is CASSLGGYGTPDTQYF. CDR3 sequence (DNA): TGTGCCAGCAGCTTAGGCGGGTACGGGACCCCAGATACGCAGTATTTT.

The chain couples TRBV14 to TRBJ1-1, with 9 bases matching TRBD1. The V segment lost 2 bases and the J segment 4 bases; nucleotides outside the gene matches: 8. CDR1 is SGHDN, CDR2 FVKESK, per germline. CDR3 length: 16 residues. The CDR3 loop is CASSQLRDRDGTEAFF. The CDR3 DNA sequence: TGTGCCAGCAGCCAACTCCGGGACAGGGACGGCACTGAAGCTTTCTTT.

The gene calls are TRBV7-3 and TRBJ2-1; no clear D gene. Germline values: CDR1 SGHTA, CDR2 FQGTGA. The CDR3 sequence is 13 residues long. Trimming took 4 bases from V and 5 from J, leaving 9 bases between them. The CDR3 reads CASSSTRDNEQFF. CDR3 DNA sequence: TGTGCCAGCAGCTCCACCCGGGACAATGAGCAGTTCTTC.

The V gene is TRBV6-8, the J gene TRBJ2-6; D is perhaps TRBD1 or TRBD2 (7 bases each). This CDR3 is built from 17 residues. With 1 base removed from V and 3 bases from J, the gap between germline ends came to 13 bases. Germline lookup yields CDR1 MNHGY and CDR2 SAAAGT. The CDR3 is CASSYWGRGLGANVLTF. The CDR3 coding sequence is TGTGCCAGCAGTTACTGGGGGAGGGGGCTTGGGGCCAACGTCCTGACTTTC.

The V and J genes are TRBV20-1 and TRBJ2-5, with a weak D call TRBD2 (5 bases). CDR3 length: 17 amino acids. Trimming cost V 6 bases and J 1 base, with 24 bases left between them. Germline loops: CDR1 DFQATT, CDR2 SNEGSKA (reference sequence). The CDR3: CSARPLREGVGQETQYF. The CDR3 coding sequence is TGCAGTGCCAGACCCCTCCGAGAGGGTGTTGGCCAAGAGACCCAGTACTTC.

J is TRBJ2-4 and V is TRBV20-1, with TRBD1 matching 10 bases. There are 19 residues in the CDR3. V gave up 1 base and J gave up 3 bases; unmatched junction bases: 15. Per the germline V gene, CDR1 is DFQATT and CDR2 is SNEGSKA (reference sequence). CDR3 nucleotides: TGCAGTGCTAGAGGGGGGGGGGACAGGGGATCTGTGGGCAAAAACATTCAGTACTTC. As protein: CSARGGGDRGSVGKNIQYF.

The gene calls are TRBV7-6 and TRBJ2-2; possibly TRBD2 for D (6 bases). V dropped 5 bases and J dropped 1 base, with 14 bases sitting between them. The CDR3 length is 16 residues. Germline V CDR1 and CDR2: SGHVS, FNYEAQ. This CDR3 reads CASSKQGTLNTGELFF. In nucleotides, the CDR3 is TGTGCCAGCAGCAAACAAGGGACTTTGAACACCGGGGAGCTGTTTTTT.

This clonotype was seen a few times. The junction differs from germline at one of its ends, possibly a read error. The chain has TRBV4-1 and TRBJ1-5; the D is unclear. This CDR3 region has 16 residues. The germline V gene has CDR1 MGHRA and CDR2 YSYEKL. CDR3 sequence reads: CASSQDRTLNNQPQHF. The DNA for the CDR3 is TGTGCCAGCAGCCAAGATCGGACTTTAAACAATCAGCCCCAGCATTTT.

A single count supports this clonotype. V usage is TRBV10-3 and J usage is TRBJ2-1, with 8 bases lining up with TRBD2. CDR3 length: 15 residues. CDR1 is ENHRY and CDR2 is SYGVKD in the germline V gene. Losses at the gene ends were 6 bases for V and 4 bases for J; bases not matched to a gene: 8. CDR3 coding DNA: TGTGCCATCAGCGACGGGACTAGGGGGTACAATGAGCAGTTCTTC. Protein: CAISDGTRGYNEQFF.

This chain joins TRBV7-3 and TRBJ2-1; 7 nucleotides align to TRBD1. The trim removed 4 bases at V and 4 bases at J, leaving 7 bases unmatched. Germline lookup yields CDR1 SGHTA and CDR2 FQGTGA. This CDR3 has 15 residues. CDR3: CASSSQGESYNEQFF. CDR3 nucleotides: TGTGCCAGCAGCTCTCAGGGGGAGTCATACAATGAGCAGTTCTTC.

The rearrangement links TRBV6-2 or TRBV6-3 to TRBJ2-2; 14 bases are a match to TRBD2. The CDR3 length is 23 residues. The V gene's germline CDR1 is MNHEY and CDR2 SVGEGT. V lost 1 base to trimming and J lost 3 bases; unmatched junction nucleotides: 19. Here the CDR3 reads CASSYLRRGTSGSWSIYTGELFF. The CDR3 coding sequence is TGTGCCAGCAGTTACTTGAGGAGAGGGACTAGCGGGAGTTGGAGCATTTACACCGGGGAGCTGTTTTTT.

V gene TRBV5-1 combines with J gene TRBJ1-1; TRBD1 is a possible D gene (6 bases). The CDR3 has 14 amino acids. V gave up 4 bases and J gave up 5 bases, with 15 bases separating them. From germline, CDR1 is SGHRS and CDR2 YFSETQ. This CDR3 is CASSQTAQGTEAFF. In DNA, the CDR3 is TGCGCCAGCAGCCAGACAGCCCAGGGGACTGAAGCTTTCTTT.

The rearrangement links TRBV12-3 or TRBV12-4 to TRBJ1-2; the D gene is possibly TRBD1 (6 bases). The ends were cut back, 2 bases at V and 3 bases at J, with 13 bases in the middle. There are 15 residues in the CDR3. The CDR3 is CASSLKQGGDYGYTF. Written as DNA, the CDR3 is TGTGCCAGCAGTTTAAAACAGGGTGGGGACTATGGCTACACCTTC.

The V call is TRBV29-1, the J call TRBJ2-7; D might be TRBD2 (7 bases). The V gene lost 2 bases and the J gene lost 5 bases, with 16 bases spanning the gap. Germline CDR1 reads SQVTM; CDR2 reads ANQGSEA. The CDR3 runs 14 residues. CDR3 in DNA: TGCAGCGTTGAAACCGGGGGGCTTTTCAACGAGCAGTACTTC. Its translation: CSVETGGLFNEQYF.